This TCR beta chain was recovered during a study of blood T cell repertoires in COVID-19 (dated by TCRdb to 2020 to 2022). For context, the study as a whole: Samples covering the acute and convalescent phases of COVID-19 were provided by collaborators in the United States, Italy and Spain. Samples came from the ongoing ImmuneRACE study (first 160 participants) plus 1,254 subjects from 6 global collaborators. Deeply sampled blood TCRbeta repertoires from subjects exposed to, actively infected with, or recovered from COVID-19 were included in the dataset. Where available, HLA class I and class II types were taken from metadata supplied by the sample provider and were not determined by assay-based typing. The repertoires were released in a freely available public database meant as a resource for research on the immune response to SARS-CoV-2. The prospective study material was composed of cDNA or gDNA derived from T cells, B-cell-depleted T cells, or PBMCs. Nearly every sample came with metadata listing a de-identified subject ID, COVID-19 status, age in years and sex. The research as a whole found: The quantity of clinical and demographic metadata differed by source and by participant and was supplied without curation.

TCRbeta CDR3 regions were amplified from genomic DNA by means of the immunoSEQ Assay, a bias-controlled multiplex PCR. Turning to the authors' computational methods: Nucleated cell counts per sample were estimated from amplification of reference gene primers within the assay. To quantify the absolute abundance of each unique TCRbeta CDR3 rearrangement, sequence reads were collapsed and filtered. For each sample, productive Simpson clonality was calculated as the square root of Simpson's diversity index over productive rearrangements. Held by TCRdb, this immuneACCESS table contains in-frame sequences only and omits some clones. Under half of the omission traces to an unresolved V gene where checked; the cause of the rest is unknown. V and J calls and clone size come straight from that table; D and trimming were deduced from the DNA. The sample records about 300,000 clones, under 90% of which are singletons. The ten biggest clones cover about 4.2% of the sample.

With regard to this clone: No cognate antigen has been identified for it. The sample holds no much larger clone one base away, and base qualities are not on file.

Trimmed from V: 1 base; trimmed from J: 2 bases; junction bases lacking a gene match: 5. There are 17 amino acids in the CDR3, from cysteine to phenylalanine inclusive. The read is trimmed to its CDR3 DNA, 51 bases read in frame from base 1. Per the germline V gene (reference sequence), SGHNT is the CDR1 and YYREEE is the CDR2. Participants in the prospective study were enrolled through a virtual design, were aged roughly 18 to 90 years, and lived in roughly 24 United States geographic areas. Cohort assignment in the prospective study relied on participant-reported clinical history from a screening survey and a study questionnaire. ImmuneRACE Cohort 3 recovered participants were defined by two consecutive negative NP/OP PCR tests, healthcare professional clearance, or symptom resolution. Each participant in the prospective study had whole blood, serum and a nasopharyngeal or oropharyngeal swab collected by mobile phlebotomists. Participants in the prospective study had the option to provide additional blood draws and questionnaires over an approximately 2-month period. Before DNA extraction, prospective study blood samples were shipped either frozen or at room temperature.

Recombination joined TRBV5-4 with TRBJ2-7; TRBD2 agrees with 14 junctional bases. Source material: PBMCs or T cells enriched from blood (not recorded which). This clonotype was obtained from a man aged 30 to 45 who had recovered from COVID-19. The CDR3 protein: CASSLIRTSGRPYEQYF. The base sequence is TGTGCCAGCAGCTTGATTAGGACTAGCGGGAGGCCCTACGAGCAGTACTTC.